These T cell receptor beta chains were read from a single sample in a study of blood T cell repertoires in COVID-19. Sequencing used immunoSEQ multiplex PCR; TCRdb keeps in-frame clones, though not all of them. The table includes about 480,000 clones, 80% to 90% detected once. The sequencing input was peripheral blood. Receptors originate from a man younger than 35 with COVID-19, enrolled during active disease. CDR3s include the opening cysteine and the closing phenylalanine or tryptophan. A D gene is named only where the DNA matches it firmly. Size is omitted from some rows. Given values are once, few, many or a class for expanded clones.

TRBJ1-2 | - | TRBV19 | - | 15 | CASSIGTITNYGYTF | TGTGCCAGTAGTATAGGGACAATCACGAACTATGGCTACACCTTC
TRBJ2-7 | TRBD2 | TRBV3-1/TRBV3-2 | - | 18 | CASSQDRLAGGPSYEQYF | TGTGCCAGCAGCCAAGATCGGCTAGCGGGAGGGCCGTCCTACGAGCAGTACTTC
TRBJ2-3 | TRBD2 | TRBV12-5 | - | 17 | CASGYPVAGGHTDTQYF | TGTGCTAGTGGTTACCCCGTAGCGGGGGGGCACACAGATACGCAGTATTTT
TRBJ2-7 | - | TRBV25-1 | - | 17 | CASSELSGDRPSYEQYF | TGTGCCAGCAGTGAATTGAGCGGGGACAGGCCTTCCTACGAGCAGTACTTC
TRBJ2-1 | - | TRBV7-9 | once | 14 | CASSLALGADEQFF | TGTGCCAGCAGCTTAGCGCTGGGGGCCGATGAGCAGTTCTTC
TRBJ2-3 | - | TRBV7-2 | - | 14 | CASSRAVGGTREYF | TGTGCCAGCAGCCGCGCGGTCGGCGGGACCAGGGAGTATTTT
TRBJ1-1 | - | TRBV28 | - | 15 | CASSLPDSLPAEAFF | TGTGCCAGCAGTTTACCCGACAGCCTACCCGCTGAAGCTTTCTTT
TRBJ2-3 | TRBD2 | TRBV11-2 | - | 15 | CASSSGLASTDTQYF | TGTGCCAGCAGCTCGGGACTAGCTAGCACAGATACGCAGTATTTT
TRBJ1-2 | - | TRBV2 | once | 12 | CASATGIYGYTF | TGTGCCAGCGCTACGGGGATCTATGGCTACACCTTC
TRBJ2-3 | TRBD2 | TRBV7-6 | - | 15 | CASSSPGGLTDTQYF | TGTGCCAGCAGCTCCCCGGGGGGGCTTACAGATACGCAGTATTTT
TRBJ1-2 | - | TRBV30 | - | 12 | CAWRGRVYGYTF | TGTGCCTGGAGAGGCAGGGTCTATGGCTACACCTTC
TRBJ2-3 | - | TRBV2 | - | 13 | CASSETVTDTQYF | TGTGCCAGCAGTGAGACAGTCACAGATACGCAGTATTTT
TRBJ2-1 | TRBD2 | TRBV6-5 | - | 16 | CASSYALAGGFNEQFF | TGTGCCAGCAGTTACGCCCTAGCGGGGGGATTCAATGAGCAGTTCTTC
TRBJ2-2 | TRBD1 | TRBV3-1/TRBV3-2 | - | 18 | CASSPRTGEVANTGELFF | TGTGCCAGCAGCCCTCGGACAGGGGAAGTCGCGAACACCGGGGAGCTGTTTTTT
TRBJ2-1 | - | TRBV11-1 | once | 13 | CASSFQDSNEQFF | TGTGCCAGCAGCTTCCAGGACTCTAATGAGCAGTTCTTC
TRBJ2-2 | - | TRBV9 | - | 13 | CASSVSGTGELFF | TGTGCCAGCAGCGTAAGCGGTACCGGGGAGCTGTTTTTT
TRBJ2-3 | - | TRBV5-8 | few | 12 | CASRVVTDTQYF | TGTGCCAGCAGGGTAGTCACAGATACGCAGTATTTT
TRBJ2-5 | - | TRBV18 | - | 14 | CASSRRGIEETQYF | TGTGCCAGCTCACGCAGGGGAATAGAAGAGACCCAGTACTTC
TRBJ1-1 | - | TRBV12-3/TRBV12-4 | - | 13 | CASTWGGNTEAFF | TGTGCCAGCACTTGGGGGGGAAACACTGAAGCTTTCTTT
TRBJ2-5 | TRBD1 | TRBV15 | - | 15 | CATSREGQGKETQYF | TGTGCCACCAGCAGAGAGGGACAGGGAAAAGAGACCCAGTACTTC
TRBJ1-2 | TRBD1 | TRBV12-3/TRBV12-4 | - | 13 | CASSSGQNYGYTF | TGTGCCAGCAGTTCGGGACAGAACTATGGCTACACCTTC
TRBJ2-2 | - | TRBV11-2 | - | 14 | CASSSGMGNGELFF | TGTGCCAGCAGCTCGGGGATGGGGAACGGGGAGCTGTTTTTT